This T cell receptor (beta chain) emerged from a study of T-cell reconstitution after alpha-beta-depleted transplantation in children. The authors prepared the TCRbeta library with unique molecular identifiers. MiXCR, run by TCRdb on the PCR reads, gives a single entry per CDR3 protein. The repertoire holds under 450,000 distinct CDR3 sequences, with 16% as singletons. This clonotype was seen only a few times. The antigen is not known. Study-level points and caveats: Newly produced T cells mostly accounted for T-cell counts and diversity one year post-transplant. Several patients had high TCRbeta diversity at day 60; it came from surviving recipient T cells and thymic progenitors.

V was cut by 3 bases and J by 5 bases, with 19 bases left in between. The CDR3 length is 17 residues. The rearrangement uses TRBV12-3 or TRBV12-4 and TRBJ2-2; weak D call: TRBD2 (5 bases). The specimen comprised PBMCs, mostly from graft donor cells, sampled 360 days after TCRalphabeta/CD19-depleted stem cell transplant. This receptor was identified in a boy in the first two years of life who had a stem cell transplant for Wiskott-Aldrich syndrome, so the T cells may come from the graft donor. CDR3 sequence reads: CASSFLMAGAFTGELFF. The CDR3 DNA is TGTGCCAGCAGTTTTTTGATGGCGGGCGCATTTACCGGGGAGCTGTTTTTT.